The 23 T cell receptor beta chains below come from one sample, sequenced in a study of T cells in Graves' hyperthyroidism and ophthalmopathy. Amplification of TCR beta CDR3 regions was performed using RNA transcripts as template. An initial round of RT-PCR targeting the TCR CDR3 relied on the HTBI primer set. MiXCR, run by TCRdb on the multiplex PCR reads, gives a single entry per CDR3 protein. The table records around 660,000 distinct CDR3 sequences, less than 45% of them present only once. The sequencing input was peripheral blood or thyroid tissue (not recorded which). The origin of the receptors is an adult man with Graves' disease, either hyperthyroidism or ophthalmopathy (not recorded which).

Many counts were recorded for this clonotype. The chain recombines TRBV10-3 with TRBJ2-7; TRBD1 or TRBD2 may be the D gene (6 bases each). Deletions cut 5 bases from V and 0 bases from J, with 17 bases between. This CDR3 has 16 amino acids. The germline CDR1 and CDR2 sequences are ENHRY and SYGVKD. CDR3 amino acids: CAISLGGGRSSYEQYF. The DNA of the CDR3 is TGTGCCATCAGTCTCGGTGGGGGGCGAAGCTCCTACGAGCAGTACTTC.

The chain carries TRBV6-2 or TRBV6-3 and TRBJ2-7, with D uncertain. The CDR3 runs 13 residues. Trimming removed 8 bases at V and 0 bases at J, with 11 bases between. CDR1 is MNHEY and CDR2 is SVGEGT in the germline V gene. The CDR3 DNA reads as TGTGCCAGCTCATCCAAGGACTCCTACGAGCAGTACTTC. Its protein is CASSSKDSYEQYF.

This clonotype was recorded a few times. The gene calls are TRBV7-9 and TRBJ1-2; 7 positions match TRBD1. Germline V CDR1 and CDR2: SEHNR, FQNEAQ (reference sequence). J gave up 4 bases and V 10 bases, and 15 bases lay outside the gene matches. The CDR3 contains 15 residues. The CDR3 DNA follows: TGTGCCACCACCTATGACCCAGGGGGTAGCTATGGCTACACCTTC. Its protein is CATTYDPGGSYGYTF.

The V gene is TRBV6-9, the J gene TRBJ1-1; no firm D call. This CDR3 region has 14 residues. CDR1 is MNHGY, CDR2 SVAAGI, per germline. Trimming cost V 1 base and J 8 bases, with 14 bases left between them. DNA of the CDR3: TGTGCCAGCAGTTATTTAACTGGCGCGCCGGAAGCTTTCTTT. This sequence encodes CASSYLTGAPEAFF.

This clonotype was detected many times. The chain uses TRBV7-9 and TRBJ1-4, with 9 bases fitting TRBD1. Germline lookup yields CDR1 SEHNR and CDR2 FQNEAQ (reference sequence). With 5 bases clipped from V and 7 bases from J, the junction kept 11 bases outside the gene matches. CDR3 length: 16 amino acids. The chain's CDR3 is CASSQTQGAGGEKLFF. CDR3 nucleotides: TGTGCCAGCAGCCAAACACAGGGGGCAGGGGGTGAAAAACTGTTTTTT.

V is TRBV2 and J is TRBJ1-6; TRBD1 might be the D (5 bases). Germline loops: CDR1 SNHLY, CDR2 FYNNEI. CDR3 length equals 14 residues. Trimming pared 3 bases from V and 6 bases from J, leaving 9 bases between. The CDR3 coding sequence is TGTGCCAGCAGTGATTGGCAGGGTAATTCACCCCTCCACTTT. It encodes CASSDWQGNSPLHF. The whole variable domain, remainder taken from reference TRBV2 and TRBJ1-6, is EPEVTQTPSHQVTQMGQEVILRCVPISNHLYFYWYRQILGQKVEFLVSFYNNEISEKSEIFDDQFSVERPDGSNFTLKIRSTKLEDSAMYFCASSDWQGNSPLHFGNGTRLTVT.

This clonotype was detected once. The V gene is TRBV19, the J gene TRBJ1-5; unclear D gene. The CDR3 loop spans 13 amino acids. Per germline, CDR1 LNHDA and CDR2 SQIVND (reference sequence). Deletions cut 2 bases from V and 6 bases from J, with 8 bases between. The DNA for the CDR3 is TGTGCCAGTAGTATATGGGGTTTTCAGCCCCAGCATTTT. This encodes CASSIWGFQPQHF.

The chain links TRBV7-9 to TRBJ1-4; D is possibly TRBD1 (6 bases). Between the trimmed V and J ends, which lost 7 bases and 9 bases, there was a span of 21 bases. The CDR3 totals 15 residues. CDR1 SEHNR and CDR2 FQNEAQ come from the germline V gene (reference sequence). CDR3 DNA sequence: TGTGCCAGCAAGGGGGAGAGACAGTTTAGTCAAAAACTGTTTTTT. Its translation is CASKGERQFSQKLFF.

This clonotype was seen a few times. This chain uses TRBV3-1 with TRBJ2-7; TRBD2 aligns across 8 bases. CDR1 is LGHDT and CDR2 is YNNKEL in the germline V gene (reference sequence). Unmatched junction bases numbered 8, after V lost 4 bases and J lost 3 bases. The CDR3 spans 15 residues. The CDR3 nucleotides read TGTGCCAGCAGCCCCTCGGGAGGGCCCGTCTACGAGCAGTACTTC. As protein: CASSPSGGPVYEQYF.

In DNA form, the CDR3 reads TGTGCCAGCAGTTACCCCCCACATCTCGCGGACACTGAAGCTTTCTTT. Encoded protein: CASSYPPHLADTEAFF. The chain uses TRBV7-2 and TRBJ1-1; D remains unclear. The germline V and J ends were trimmed by 6 bases and 3 bases, with 20 bases remaining between them. CDR1 SGHTA and CDR2 FQGNSA come from the germline V gene. The CDR3 is 16 amino acids.

The chain is built from TRBV12-3 or TRBV12-4 and TRBJ2-7; D gene unclear. The length of the CDR3 is 14 residues. The germline V and J ends were trimmed by 5 bases and 6 bases, with 17 bases remaining between them. CDR3 region: CASSARTGNCEQYF. The CDR3 nucleotides read TGTGCCAGCAGTGCGAGGACGGGCAACTGCGAGCAGTACTTC.

Comments on this clonotype: This sequence may be a read error, since a much larger clone differs from it by one base. This sequence joins TRBV10-3 and TRBJ1-1; 9 nucleotides line up with TRBD1. The germline gives CDR1 ENHRY, CDR2 SYGVKD. Trimming took 0 bases from V and 3 from J; bases not matched to a gene: 2. The CDR3 contains 15 residues. The CDR3 reads CAISESTGGDTEAFF. DNA for the CDR3: TGTGCCATCAGTGAGTCGACAGGGGGTGACACTGAAGCTTTCTTT.

The chain combines TRBV20-1 with TRBJ2-7; D is unclear. V was clipped by 4 bases and J by 0 bases, with 7 bases between them. The CDR3 has 12 residues. In germline, CDR1 is DFQATT, CDR2 SNEGSKA (reference sequence). The CDR3 spells CSAKESSYEQYF. CDR3 DNA: TGCAGTGCTAAGGAGAGCTCCTACGAGCAGTACTTC.

In the case of this clonotype: A read error is likely, as this CDR3 ends without the conserved phenylalanine or tryptophan. The J gene is TRBJ1-5, the V gene TRBV2, with TRBD1 identical over 9 bases. The CDR3 length is 15 residues. Germline CDR1 is SNHLY and CDR2 is FYNNEI. Unmatched junction bases numbered 5, after V lost 7 bases and J lost 1 base. CDR3 DNA: TGTGCCAGCAAAACCGGGACAGGGAGCAATCAGCCCCAGCATTAT. Translation: CASKTGTGSNQPQHY.

The chain couples TRBV7-9 to TRBJ1-1; D unresolved. Germline CDR1 is SEHNR and CDR2 is FQNEAQ (reference sequence). V gave up 3 bases and J gave up 11 bases, with 13 bases separating them. The CDR3 is 12 residues long. CDR3 bases: TGTGCCAGCAGCTTTGGGCCGGGAGGGGCTTTCTTT. This sequence encodes CASSFGPGGAFF.

The CDR3 DNA sequence: TGCAGTGCTAGAAGGCAGAGCTCCTACGAGCAGTACGTC. The encoded protein is CSARRQSSYEQYV. The J gene is TRBJ2-7, the V gene TRBV20-1, with no clear D. CDR3 length: 13 residues. Trimming stripped 2 bases from V and 0 bases from J, with 8 bases between. Germline V gene data show CDR1 as DFQATT and CDR2 as SNEGSKA (reference sequence).

This rearrangement joins TRBV10-3 to TRBJ1-5; D not resolved. Germline V gene data show CDR1 as ENHRY and CDR2 as SYGVKD. V was clipped by 0 bases and J by 0 bases, with 12 bases between them. There are 17 residues in the CDR3. In DNA, the CDR3 is TGTGCCATCAGTGAGTCAGGGCAAATCAATAGCAATCAGCCCCAGCATTTT. This translates into CAISESGQINSNQPQHF.

This clonotype was seen at least ten times. Here the CDR3 reads CASSLIGVNEKLFF. The CDR3 coding sequence is TGTGCCAGCAGCTTAATCGGCGTGAATGAAAAACTGTTTTTT. The chain employs TRBV7-8 and TRBJ1-4; D remains ambiguous. Trimming removed 2 bases from V and 5 bases from J, with 9 bases in between. CDR3 size: 14 residues. CDR1 is SGHVS and CDR2 is FQNEAQ in the germline V gene.

This clonotype was found a few times. V is TRBV29-1 and J is TRBJ1-6; TRBD1 aligns across 10 bases. V lost 7 bases to trimming and J lost 9 bases; unmatched junction nucleotides: 6. The length of the CDR3 is 13 residues. CDR1 is SQVTM, CDR2 ANQGSEA, per germline. The CDR3 protein is CSAMDRGSSPLHF. The CDR3 nucleotides read TGCAGCGCCATGGACAGGGGGAGTTCACCCCTCCACTTT.

The V gene is TRBV6-1, the J gene TRBJ2-7; perhaps TRBD1 as D (6 bases). CDR1 is MNHNS and CDR2 is SASEGT in the germline V gene. This CDR3 spans 12 amino acids. The germline V and J ends were trimmed by 7 bases and 4 bases, with 11 bases remaining between them. The CDR3 region has the DNA TGTGCCAGCAACGCAGGGGAATACGAGCAGTACTTC. It is translated as CASNAGEYEQYF.

In the case of this clonotype: At one end, the junction sequence differs from germline, possibly due to a read error. The chain carries TRBV7-2 and TRBJ1-3, with unresolved D. This CDR3 contains 15 residues. CDR1 is SGHTA, CDR2 FQGNSA, per germline. CDR3 in amino acids: CASSLELGYGDTIYF. In nucleotides, the CDR3 is TGTGCCAGCAGCTTAGAGCTGGGGTATGGAGACACCATATATTTT.

The chain carries TRBV20-1 and TRBJ1-1; possibly TRBD1 for D (6 bases). V was cut by 3 bases and J by 6 bases, with 17 bases left in between. This CDR3 is 14 amino acids long. CDR1 and CDR2 (germline): DFQATT, SNEGSKA (reference sequence). The CDR3 bases are TGCAGTGCTAGTCCCCCGGACAGCTACGCTGAAGCTTTCTTT. It translates to CSASPPDSYAEAFF.

There are many counts of this clonotype. The chain joins TRBV2 to TRBJ2-2; either TRBD1 or TRBD2 may supply D (5 bases each). V was pared by 5 bases and J by 3 bases, with 13 bases between. The CDR3 is 15 residues long. Looked up from germline, CDR1 is SNHLY and CDR2 is FYNNEI. The CDR3 DNA follows: TGTGCCAGCAGTTCTACCGGGACGTACACCGGGGAGCTGTTTTTT. Its translation: CASSSTGTYTGELFF.